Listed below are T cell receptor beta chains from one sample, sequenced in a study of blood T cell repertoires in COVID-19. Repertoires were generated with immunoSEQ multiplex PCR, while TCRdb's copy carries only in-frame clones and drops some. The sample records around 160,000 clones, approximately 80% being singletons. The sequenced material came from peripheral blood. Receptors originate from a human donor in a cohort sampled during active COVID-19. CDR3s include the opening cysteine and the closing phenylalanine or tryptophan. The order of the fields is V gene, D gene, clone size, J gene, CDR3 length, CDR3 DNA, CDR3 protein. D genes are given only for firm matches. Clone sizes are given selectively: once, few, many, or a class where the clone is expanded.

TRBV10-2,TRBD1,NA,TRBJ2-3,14,TGCGCCACTGGACAGGGAGTGATCACAGATACGCAGTATTTT,CATGQGVITDTQYF
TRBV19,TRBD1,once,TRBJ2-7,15,TGTGCCAGTAGCTCCGGGACAGGTTACTCCTACGAGCAGTACTTC,CASSSGTGYSYEQYF
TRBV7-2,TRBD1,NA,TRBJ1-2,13,TGTGCCAGCAGTCCGGACAGGGGCTATGGCTACACCTTC,CASSPDRGYGYTF
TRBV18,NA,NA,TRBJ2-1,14,TGTGCCAGCTCACCAGGTTTTCCTATCAATGAGCAGTTCTTC,CASSPGFPINEQFF
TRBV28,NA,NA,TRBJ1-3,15,TGTGCCAGCAGTTTATCCAAAGCGGGGGGAAACACCATATATTTT,CASSLSKAGGNTIYF
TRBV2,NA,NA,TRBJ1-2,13,TGTGCCAGCAGTGCGGGAAATAACTATGGCTACACCTTC,CASSAGNNYGYTF
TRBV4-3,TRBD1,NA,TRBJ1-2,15,TGCGCCAGCAGCCAAGATCCGGGACAGAATCCCGGCTACACCTTC,CASSQDPGQNPGYTF
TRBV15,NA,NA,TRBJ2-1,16,TGTGCCACCAGCAGAGACCGGGGATCCTCCTACAATGAGCAGTTCTTC,CATSRDRGSSYNEQFF
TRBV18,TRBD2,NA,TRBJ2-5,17,TGTGCCAGCTCACCACCGAGACTAGCGGAGGGTCGCGAGACCCAGTACTTC,CASSPPRLAEGRETQYF
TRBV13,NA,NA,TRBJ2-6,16,TGTGCCAGCAGCTTAGTAGCCCCCTCTGGGGCCAACGTCCTGACTTTC,CASSLVAPSGANVLTF
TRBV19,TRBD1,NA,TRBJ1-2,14,TGTGCCAGTAGTATAGCAAGGACAGGTGGTGGCTACACCTTC,CASSIARTGGGYTF
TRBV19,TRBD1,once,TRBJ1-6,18,TGTGCCAGTACCGTCTCGGGACAGATGAGCTCCTATAATTCACCCCTCCACTTT,CASTVSGQMSSYNSPLHF
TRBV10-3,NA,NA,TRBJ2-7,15,TGTGCCATCAGTGGGGCAGGGCGAAGCTCCTACGAGCAGTACTTC,CAISGAGRSSYEQYF
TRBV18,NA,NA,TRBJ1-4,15,TGTGCCAGCTCACCCCGGGGTGCAACTAATGAAAAACTGTTTTTT,CASSPRGATNEKLFF
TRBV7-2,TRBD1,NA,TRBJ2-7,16,TGTGCCAGCAGCTTAAGCCGGGACAGGGGGACCTACGAGCAGTACTTC,CASSLSRDRGTYEQYF
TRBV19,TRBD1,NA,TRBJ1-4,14,TGTGCCAGTAGCAGAAGGGACAGAAGGGAAAAACTGTTTTTT,CASSRRDRREKLFF
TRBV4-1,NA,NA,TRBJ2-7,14,TGCGCCAGCAGCCCGCCAGGGGTACTCTACGAGCAGTACTTC,CASSPPGVLYEQYF
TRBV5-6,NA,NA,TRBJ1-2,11,TGTGCCAGCAGCTTGCAGGGGAGTAGCACCTTC,CASSLQGSSTF
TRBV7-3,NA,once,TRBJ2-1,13,TGTGCCAGCAGCCTAACTACGGGCAATGAGCAGTTCTTC,CASSLTTGNEQFF
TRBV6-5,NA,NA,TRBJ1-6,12,TGTGCCAGCAGTTACAAAGGGGCACCCCTCCACTTT,CASSYKGAPLHF
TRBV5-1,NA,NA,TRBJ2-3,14,TGCGCCAGCAGCTTGGGGTACACGACAGATACGCAGTATTTT,CASSLGYTTDTQYF
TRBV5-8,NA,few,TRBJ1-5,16,TGTGCCAGCAGCTTGTTTGGGGGGACTCACATTCAGCCCCAGCATTTT,CASSLFGGTHIQPQHF
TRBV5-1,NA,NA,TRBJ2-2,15,TGCGCCAGCAGCTTGGAGGGGAGGCACACCGGGGAGCTGTTTTTT,CASSLEGRHTGELFF
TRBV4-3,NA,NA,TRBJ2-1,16,TGCGCCAGCAGCCAACACAGGTCACTAACAAACAATGAGCAGTTCTTC,CASSQHRSLTNNEQFF
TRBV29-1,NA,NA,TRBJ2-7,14,TGCAGCGTTAAGCCTCTGGGGCCCTCCTACGAGCAGTACTTC,CSVKPLGPSYEQYF
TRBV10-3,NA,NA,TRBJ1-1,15,TGTGCCATCAGGATGGAGTTTTCCATGAACACTGAAGCTTTCTTT,CAIRMEFSMNTEAFF
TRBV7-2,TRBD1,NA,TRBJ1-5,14,TGTGCCAGCACACAGGGGTCGGGCAATCAGCCCCAGCATTTT,CASTQGSGNQPQHF
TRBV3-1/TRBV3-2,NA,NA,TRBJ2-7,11,TGTGCCAGCAGCCAAGGGCACGAGCAGTACTTC,CASSQGHEQYF
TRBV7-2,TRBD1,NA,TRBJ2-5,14,TGTGCCAGCAGCATTTGGGACAGGGAGGAGACCCAGTACTTC,CASSIWDREETQYF
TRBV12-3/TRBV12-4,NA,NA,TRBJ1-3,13,TGTGCCAGCGGACAGAACTCTGGAAACACCATATATTTT,CASGQNSGNTIYF
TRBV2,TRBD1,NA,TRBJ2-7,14,TGTGCCAGCAGTTCCGGGACAGGGTCCTACGAGCAGTACTTC,CASSSGTGSYEQYF
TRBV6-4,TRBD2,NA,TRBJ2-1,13,TGTGCCAGCAGCGTCTTGGGGGGGAATGAGCAGTTCTTC,CASSVLGGNEQFF
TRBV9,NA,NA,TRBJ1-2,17,TGTGCCAGCAGCGACAAAACACAGGGTCCAGGATCAGGGGGCTACACCTTC,CASSDKTQGPGSGGYTF
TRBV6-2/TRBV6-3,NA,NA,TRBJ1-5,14,TGTGCCAGCAGTCACGGGCGAGGGAATCAGCCCCAGCATTTT,CASSHGRGNQPQHF
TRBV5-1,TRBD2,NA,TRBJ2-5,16,TGCGCCAGCAGCCCAGGACTAGCGGGGAGAGGGGGGACCCAGTACTTC,CASSPGLAGRGGTQYF
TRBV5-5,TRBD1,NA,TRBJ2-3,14,TGTGCCAGCAGGGGGGACAGCAGCACAGATACGCAGTATTTT,CASRGDSSTDTQYF
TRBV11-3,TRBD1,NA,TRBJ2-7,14,TGTGCCAGCAGCACTCTGGACAGGGGATCCGAGCAGTACTTC,CASSTLDRGSEQYF
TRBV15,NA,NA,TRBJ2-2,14,TGTGCCACCAGCCAGGGGTTTAACACCGGGGAGCTGTTTTTT,CATSQGFNTGELFF
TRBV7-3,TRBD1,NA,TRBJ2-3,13,TGTGCCAGCAGCCGCGGACAGGCAGATACGCAGTATTTT,CASSRGQADTQYF
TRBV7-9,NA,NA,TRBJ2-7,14,TGTGCCAGCAGCTCCCGAGGGGGAAAATATGAGCAGTACTTC,CASSSRGGKYEQYF
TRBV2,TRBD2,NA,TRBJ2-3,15,TGTGCCAGCAGTGTCGTAGCGGGGGGCACAGATACGCAGTATTTT,CASSVVAGGTDTQYF